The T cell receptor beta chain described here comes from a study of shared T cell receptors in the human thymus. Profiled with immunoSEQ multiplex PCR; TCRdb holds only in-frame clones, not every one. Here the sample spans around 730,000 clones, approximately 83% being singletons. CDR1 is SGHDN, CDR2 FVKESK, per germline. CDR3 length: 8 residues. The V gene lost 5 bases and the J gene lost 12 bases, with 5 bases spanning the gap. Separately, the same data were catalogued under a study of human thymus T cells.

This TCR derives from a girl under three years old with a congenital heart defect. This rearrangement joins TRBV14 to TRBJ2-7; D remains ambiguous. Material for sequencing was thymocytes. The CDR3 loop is CASSARYF. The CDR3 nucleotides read TGTGCCAGCAGCGCCAGGTACTTC.